What follows is one T cell receptor (beta chain) and its context. V was cut by 5 bases and J by 0 bases, with 8 bases left in between. Germline CDR1 and CDR2: SGHTA and FQGNSA. The CDR3 spans 14 residues. The data were obtained in a study of Graves' ophthalmopathy and Graves' hyperthyroidism. Moderately to severely active ophthalmopathy under 3 months, CAS at least 3, NOSPECS at least 4. The authors amplified TCR beta CDR3 regions from RNA transcripts. First-round RT-PCR employed HTBI primers, with a second-round multiplex PCR after it. TCRdb called the multiplex PCR reads again in MiXCR, with one record for every CDR3 protein. Found here are 40,000 to 50,000 distinct CDR3 sequences, about 50% of them singletons; the top ten hold less than 25%.

The V call is TRBV7-2, the J call TRBJ1-5, with D unclear. The specimen sequenced was peripheral blood. The TCR comes from an adult man with Graves' ophthalmopathy. CDR3 in DNA: TGTGCCAGCAGCCCCTATACTAGCAATCAGCCCCAGCATTTT. Translating gives CASSPYTSNQPQHF.